The clone carrying this T cell receptor beta chain has at least ten counts. Its antigen is unknown. The sample originates from a study of blood T cells in healthy people across ages. CDR1 KGHSH and CDR2 LQKENI come from the germline V gene. V was cut by 0 bases and J by 0 bases, with 13 bases left in between. The CDR3 is 17 amino acids. Study-wide results and limits: The authors considered diversity estimates from one million T cells to be underestimates.

Alongside a J-beta primer mix, a sample-barcoded 5' primer served in a second PCR lasting about 7 to 11 cycles. TCRdb itself ran the 5' RACE reads through MiXCR, one entry per CDR3 protein. This table holds 850,000 or so distinct CDR3 sequences, around 26% found once. The source material was blood. The gene calls are TRBV18 and TRBJ2-3; D ambiguous. The source is a woman of 80 years or more in good health. The CDR3 is CASSPPVTAHSTDTQYF. CDR3 in DNA: TGTGCCAGCTCACCACCTGTGACCGCTCATAGCACAGATACGCAGTATTTT.